The clone carrying this T cell receptor beta chain was recorded at least ten times. The antigen is unknown. CDR1 and CDR2 (germline): DFQATT, SNEGSKA (reference sequence). Between the trimmed V and J ends, which lost 6 bases and 4 bases, there was a span of 15 bases. The CDR3 extends over 14 amino acids. TCRdb re-analysed the RT-PCR reads in MiXCR, keeping a single row per CDR3 protein. There are 800,000 or so distinct CDR3 sequences in the sample; roughly 20% occur only once, and 10% lies in the top ten. The sample belongs to a study of response to subunit inactivated influenza vaccine. Study findings and constraints: Each seasonal influenza vaccination recruits few new T cells, the authors suggested.

This receptor was taken from a man in his forties or fifties who received an inactivated influenza vaccine. The sample in question was PBMCs from blood, obtained more than 4 days after vaccination. The chain has TRBV20-1 and TRBJ1-4; tentatively, D is TRBD1 (5 bases). DNA of the CDR3: TGCAGTGCCGGGACGTCGACGAGTAATGAAAAACTGTTTTTT. This encodes CSAGTSTSNEKLFF.